This TCR beta chain was identified during a study of Graves' ophthalmopathy and Graves' hyperthyroidism. Whole-study results and caveats: Most clonotypes expanded in thyroid above 0.001 frequency were present in blood too.

This clonotype was seen many times. Its antigen is still unknown. V was clipped by 3 bases and J by 6 bases, with 17 bases between them. The CDR3 has 16 amino acids. Germline V lookup: CDR1 SGHDN, CDR2 FVKESK. TCR beta CDR3 amplification used RNA transcripts. A first-round RT-PCR used HTBI primers, followed by a second-round multiplex PCR. Via MiXCR, TCRdb re-called the multiplex PCR reads, giving one row per CDR3 protein. The sample consists of more than 1,000,000 distinct CDR3 sequences, about 40% of them appearing once. This clonotype was sampled from an adult man with Graves' hyperthyroidism. V and J are TRBV14 and TRBJ1-4, with D possibly matching TRBD1 (5 bases). The sample taken for sequencing was peripheral blood or thyroid tissue (not recorded which). The CDR3 is CASSQVYGTADEKLFF. The CDR3 nucleotides are TGTGCCAGCAGCCAGGTCTACGGGACCGCGGATGAAAAACTGTTTTTT.